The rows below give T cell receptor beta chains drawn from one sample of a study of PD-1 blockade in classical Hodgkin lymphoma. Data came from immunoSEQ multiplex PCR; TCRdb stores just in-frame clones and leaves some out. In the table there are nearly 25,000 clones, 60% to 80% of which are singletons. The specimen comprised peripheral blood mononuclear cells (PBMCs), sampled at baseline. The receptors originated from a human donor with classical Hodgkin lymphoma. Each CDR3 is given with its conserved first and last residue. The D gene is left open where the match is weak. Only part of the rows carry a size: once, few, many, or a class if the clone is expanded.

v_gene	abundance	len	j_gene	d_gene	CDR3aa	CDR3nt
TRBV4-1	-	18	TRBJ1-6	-	CASSQVRTGGIYNSPLHF	TGCGCCAGCAGCCAAGTTCGTACGGGCGGTATATATAATTCACCCCTCCACTTT
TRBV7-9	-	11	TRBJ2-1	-	CASSLNNEQFF	TGTGCCAGCAGCTTAAACAATGAGCAGTTCTTC
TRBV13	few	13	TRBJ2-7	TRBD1	CASSLMGQYEQYF	TGTGCCAGCAGCCTAATGGGACAGTACGAGCAGTACTTC
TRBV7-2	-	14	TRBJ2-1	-	CASSLALGESEQFF	TGTGCCAGCAGCTTAGCGCTCGGGGAGAGTGAGCAGTTCTTC
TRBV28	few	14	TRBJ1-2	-	CASSSGYESYGYTF	TGTGCCAGCAGTTCAGGCTATGAGTCCTATGGCTACACCTTC
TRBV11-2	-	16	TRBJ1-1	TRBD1	CASSLVMGQVNTEAFF	TGTGCCAGCAGCTTAGTTATGGGACAGGTTAACACTGAAGCTTTCTTT
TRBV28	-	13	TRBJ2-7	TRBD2	CAGTSGPSGEQYF	TGTGCCGGGACTAGCGGTCCCTCGGGGGAGCAGTACTTC
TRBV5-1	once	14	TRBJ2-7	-	CASSLIRGNYEQYF	TGCGCCAGCAGCTTGATAAGGGGGAACTACGAGCAGTACTTC
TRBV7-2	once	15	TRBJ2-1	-	CASSSSGVWNNEQFF	TGTGCCAGCAGCTCCAGTGGGGTATGGAACAATGAGCAGTTCTTC
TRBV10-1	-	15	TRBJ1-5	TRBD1	CASRSPGQGFQPQHF	TGCGCCAGCAGATCACCGGGACAGGGGTTTCAGCCCCAGCATTTT
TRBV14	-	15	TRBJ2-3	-	CASSLKQLGADTQYF	TGTGCCAGCAGCCTCAAACAACTAGGAGCAGATACGCAGTATTTT
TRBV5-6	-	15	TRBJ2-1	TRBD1	CASSLPGGQSNEQFF	TGTGCCAGCAGCCTGCCAGGGGGACAGAGTAATGAGCAGTTCTTC
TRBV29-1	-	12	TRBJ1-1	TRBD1	CSVRQGRTEAFF	TGCAGCGTGAGACAGGGGCGGACTGAAGCTTTCTTT
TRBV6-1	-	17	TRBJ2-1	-	CASSEARGRSTYNEQFF	TGTGCCAGCAGTGAAGCGCGAGGGAGGTCCACCTACAATGAGCAGTTCTTC
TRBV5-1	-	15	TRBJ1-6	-	CASSFAQGGNSPLHF	TGCGCCAGCAGCTTTGCACAGGGCGGGAATTCACCCCTCCACTTT
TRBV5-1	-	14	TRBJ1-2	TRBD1	CASSQGQGLYGYTF	TGCGCCAGCAGCCAGGGACAGGGGCTCTATGGCTACACCTTC
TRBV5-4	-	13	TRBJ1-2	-	CASSLVQGHGYTF	TGTGCCAGCAGCTTGGTACAGGGCCATGGCTACACCTTC
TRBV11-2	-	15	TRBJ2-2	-	CASDPDRFGTGELFF	TGTGCCAGCGACCCCGACCGCTTTGGCACCGGGGAGCTGTTTTTT
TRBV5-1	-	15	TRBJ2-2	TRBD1	CASSQTGSGTGELFF	TGCGCCAGCAGCCAGACAGGGAGCGGCACCGGGGAGCTGTTTTTT
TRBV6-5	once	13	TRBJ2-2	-	CASRQVGPGELFF	TGTGCCAGCAGGCAGGTGGGCCCCGGGGAGCTGTTTTTT
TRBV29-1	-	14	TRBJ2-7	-	CSVLRSGTSYEQYF	TGCAGCGTTCTGCGATCAGGGACCTCCTACGAGCAGTACTTC
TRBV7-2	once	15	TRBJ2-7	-	CASSLVAQGAYEQYF	TGTGCCAGCAGCTTAGTTGCGCAGGGAGCCTACGAGCAGTACTTC
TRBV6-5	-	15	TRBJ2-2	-	CASSYTATSTGELFF	TGTGCCAGCAGTTACACAGCCACGAGCACCGGGGAGCTGTTTTTT
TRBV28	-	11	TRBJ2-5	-	CVSQGRETQYF	TGTGTCAGCCAGGGCAGGGAGACCCAGTACTTC
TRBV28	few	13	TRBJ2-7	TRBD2	CASWGLAGLEQYF	TGTGCCAGTTGGGGACTAGCGGGGTTGGAGCAGTACTTC
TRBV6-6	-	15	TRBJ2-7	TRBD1	CASSYSPGGIYEQYF	TGTGCCAGCAGTTACTCCCCAGGGGGAATTTACGAGCAGTACTTC
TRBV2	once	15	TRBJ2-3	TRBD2	CASPLAGGSTDTQYF	TGTGCCAGTCCTCTAGCGGGGGGATCCACAGATACGCAGTATTTT
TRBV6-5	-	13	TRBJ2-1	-	CASSYNSYNEQFF	TGTGCCAGCAGTTATAACTCCTACAATGAGCAGTTCTTC
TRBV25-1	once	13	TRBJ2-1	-	CASSELRLNEQFF	TGTGCCAGCAGTGAATTAAGGCTGAATGAGCAGTTCTTC
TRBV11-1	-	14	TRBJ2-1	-	CASSPDLSYNEQFF	TGTGCCAGCAGCCCCGATCTTTCCTACAATGAGCAGTTCTTC
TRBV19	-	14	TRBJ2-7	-	CASSGRGLSYEQYF	TGTGCCAGTAGTGGCAGGGGACTCTCCTACGAGCAGTACTTC
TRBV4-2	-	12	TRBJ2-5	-	CASSQEDETQYF	TGTGCCAGCAGCCAAGAGGATGAGACCCAGTACTTC
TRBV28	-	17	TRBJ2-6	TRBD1	CASRAGTGLSGANVLTF	TGTGCCAGCAGGGCCGGGACAGGGCTCTCTGGGGCCAACGTCCTGACTTTC
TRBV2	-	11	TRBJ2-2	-	CASSEYGELFF	TGTGCCAGCAGTGAGTACGGGGAGCTGTTTTTT
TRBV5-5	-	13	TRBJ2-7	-	CASSPDTTYEQYF	TGTGCCAGCAGCCCGGACACCACCTACGAGCAGTACTTC
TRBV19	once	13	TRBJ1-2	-	CASKRNQRYGYTF	TGTGCCAGTAAAAGGAACCAACGCTATGGCTACACCTTC
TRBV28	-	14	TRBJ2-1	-	CASSLGRKGNEQFF	TGTGCCAGCAGTTTGGGCAGGAAGGGCAATGAGCAGTTCTTC
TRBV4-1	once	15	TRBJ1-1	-	CASSQEGPRNTEAFF	TGCGCCAGCAGCCAAGAGGGCCCCCGGAACACTGAAGCTTTCTTT
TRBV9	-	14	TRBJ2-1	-	CASSPPGHSDEQFF	TGTGCCAGCAGCCCGCCGGGACACAGCGATGAGCAGTTCTTC
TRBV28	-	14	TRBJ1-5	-	CASSLGGPLGSQHF	TGTGCCAGCAGTTTGGGGGGGCCCTTAGGGTCCCAGCATTTT
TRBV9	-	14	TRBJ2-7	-	CASSPAGNGDEQYF	TGTGCCAGCTCCCCGGCAGGGAATGGCGACGAGCAGTACTTC
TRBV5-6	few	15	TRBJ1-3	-	CASSLGAGAGNTIYF	TGTGCCAGCAGCTTGGGGGCAGGGGCTGGAAACACCATATATTTT
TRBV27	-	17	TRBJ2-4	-	CASSLSYVLVAKNIQYF	TGTGCCAGCAGTTTATCGTATGTGTTGGTGGCCAAAAACATTCAGTACTTC
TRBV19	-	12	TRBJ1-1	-	CAAGTGNTEAFF	TGTGCCGCCGGGACGGGGAACACTGAAGCTTTCTTT
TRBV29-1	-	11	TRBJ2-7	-	CSVVWGWEQYF	TGCAGCGTGGTTTGGGGATGGGAGCAGTACTTC
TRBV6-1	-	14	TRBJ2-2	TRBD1	CASSEYRGAGELFF	TGTGCCAGCAGTGAATACAGGGGTGCCGGGGAGCTGTTTTTT
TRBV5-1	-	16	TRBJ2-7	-	CASSLYSGSRGGEQYF	TGCGCCAGCAGCTTGTACTCAGGGAGCAGGGGTGGCGAGCAGTACTTC
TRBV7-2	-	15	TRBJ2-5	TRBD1	CASSVTGTGGETQYF	TGTGCCAGCAGCGTAACCGGGACAGGAGGGGAGACCCAGTACTTC
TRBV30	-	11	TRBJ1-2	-	CAWGGDYGYTF	TGTGCCTGGGGAGGGGACTATGGCTACACCTTC
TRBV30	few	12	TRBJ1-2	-	CAWTGLEVGYTF	TGTGCCTGGACGGGGCTGGAAGTAGGCTACACCTTC
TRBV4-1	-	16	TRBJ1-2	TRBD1	CASSQELGQGVYGYTF	TGCGCCAGCAGCCAAGAATTGGGACAGGGGGTTTATGGCTACACCTTC
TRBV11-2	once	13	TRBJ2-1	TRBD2	CASSPRLAGEQFF	TGTGCCAGCAGCCCCAGACTAGCGGGGGAGCAGTTCTTC
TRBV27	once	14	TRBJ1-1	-	CASSFKGRDTEAFF	TGTGCCAGCAGTTTCAAAGGGAGGGACACTGAAGCTTTCTTT
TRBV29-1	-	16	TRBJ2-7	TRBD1	CSVEDFAGQGSYEQYF	TGCAGCGTTGAGGACTTCGCGGGACAGGGTTCCTACGAGCAGTACTTC
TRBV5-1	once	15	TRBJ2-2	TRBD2	CASSGGLAGPRELFF	TGCGCCAGCAGCGGGGGACTAGCGGGCCCCCGGGAGCTGTTTTTT
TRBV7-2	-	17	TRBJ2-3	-	CASIPQRVGAGADTQYF	TGTGCCAGCATCCCACAGCGGGTGGGCGCCGGGGCAGATACGCAGTATTTT
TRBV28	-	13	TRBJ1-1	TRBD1	CASRRLTGTEAFF	TGTGCCAGCAGGCGGCTGACAGGGACTGAAGCTTTCTTT